The sequence of this T cell receptor beta chain was determined in a study of blood T cell repertoires in COVID-19. On the study more broadly: PBMCs, B-cell-depleted T cells, or T cells provided the cDNA or gDNA that made up the material.

Study members were between roughly 18 and 100 years old and lived in 20 to 30 US regions. Two negative PCRs, clearance, or symptom resolution were required of recovered Cohort 3 donors. Germline V gene lookup returns CDR1 MNHEY and CDR2 SMNVEV (reference sequence). The junction had 3 bases not matched to a gene; V was cut back by 1 base and J by 2 bases. The CDR3 has 15 amino acids. Authors' data handling: Estimation of nucleated cell counts was performed using reference gene primer amplification. Profiling relied on immunoSEQ multiplex PCR, and the TCRdb table lists in-frame clones only, not all of them. The V and J calls and clone size come from that table; D and trimming were worked out from the DNA. The top ten hold 0.9% to 1.2% of the sample, which has some 300,000 clones, more than 75% seen once.

The sample taken for sequencing was PBMCs or T cells enriched from blood (not recorded which). The chain is built from TRBV27 and TRBJ2-5, with 8 bases identical to TRBD2. The receptor comes from a woman aged 25 to 45 who had recovered from COVID-19. In nucleotides, the CDR3 is TGTGCCAGCAGTTTATACGCGGGGGGACAAGAGACCCAGTACTTC. This translates into CASSLYAGGQETQYF.